A selection of T cell receptor beta chains follows, all from one sample in a study of T cells in narcolepsy. Some clones are missing from TCRdb's copy, which holds only in-frame ones; the method was immunoSEQ multiplex PCR. Among around 34,000 clones listed, around three quarters were seen once. The sample comprised memory (CD45RA-) CD4+ T cells from blood. The origin of the receptors is a human donor in good health. The CDR3 runs from the conserved cysteine through the conserved F or W. A D gene is named only where the DNA matches it firmly. Only some rows state a clone size, as once, few, many or a class for expanded clones.

cdr3_aa,cdr3_nt,j_call,v_call,cdr3_length,clone_size,d_call
CASRPSGGHNQPQHF,TGTGCCAGCAGGCCCTCTGGGGGGCACAATCAGCCCCAGCATTTT,TRBJ1-5,TRBV5-5,15,NA,NA
CASSYSTSDYEQYF,TGTGCCAGCAGTTACTCGACTAGCGACTACGAGCAGTACTTC,TRBJ2-7,TRBV6-6,14,NA,TRBD2
CASSLRDRAETQYF,TGTGCCAGCAGCTTACGGGACAGGGCTGAGACCCAGTACTTC,TRBJ2-5,TRBV7-8,14,few,TRBD1
CASSQLAGGSTDTQYF,TGTGCCAGCTCACAACTAGCGGGGGGGAGCACAGATACGCAGTATTTT,TRBJ2-3,TRBV18,16,once,TRBD2
CASSQQGGTEAFF,TGTGCCAGCTCACAGCAGGGCGGTACTGAAGCTTTCTTT,TRBJ1-1,TRBV18,13,NA,NA
CASSSGTRISEQYF,TGTGCCAGCAGCTCCGGGACTAGGATATCCGAGCAGTACTTC,TRBJ2-7,TRBV5-4,14,NA,TRBD2
CASRTTSGVNNEQFF,TGTGCCAGCAGGACCACTAGCGGGGTAAACAATGAGCAGTTCTTC,TRBJ2-1,TRBV7-8,15,NA,TRBD2
CSVGGAPANNEQFF,TGCAGCGTTGGGGGGGCTCCTGCCAACAATGAGCAGTTCTTC,TRBJ2-1,TRBV29-1,14,NA,NA
CASSKTGVGNTIYF,TGTGCCAGCAGTAAGACAGGGGTTGGAAACACCATATATTTT,TRBJ1-3,TRBV6-6,14,NA,TRBD1
CASSPLVQETQYF,TGTGCCAGCAGCCCCCTGGTTCAAGAGACCCAGTACTTC,TRBJ2-5,TRBV7-8,13,NA,NA
CASKVEGYGYTF,TGTGCCAGTAAAGTGGAGGGCTATGGCTACACCTTC,TRBJ1-2,TRBV19,12,NA,NA
CASSSGRQFF,TGTGCCAGCAGCTCCGGACGTCAGTTCTTC,TRBJ2-1,TRBV11-3,10,NA,NA
CSVEGGDSGYTF,TGCAGCGTTGAAGGGGGGGACAGTGGCTACACCTTC,TRBJ1-2,TRBV29-1,12,NA,TRBD1
CASSLDGNYGYTF,TGTGCCAGCAGCCTGGACGGAAACTATGGCTACACCTTC,TRBJ1-2,TRBV6-6,13,NA,NA
CASSLVASLRETQYF,TGTGCCAGCAGCTTAGTGGCGTCGTTGAGGGAGACCCAGTACTTC,TRBJ2-5,TRBV11-3,15,once,NA
CASSLGEVRYGYTF,TGTGCCAGCAGCCTAGGGGAGGTACGCTATGGCTACACCTTC,TRBJ1-2,TRBV11-2,14,NA,NA
CASSLDPQRGETQYF,TGTGCCAGCAGCTTAGATCCCCAGCGGGGGGAGACCCAGTACTTC,TRBJ2-5,TRBV11-3,15,NA,TRBD2